These 23 T cell receptor beta chains came from one sample sequenced in a study of graft-versus-host responses after intestinal transplantation. These receptors have no identified antigens. TCRdb keeps only in-frame clones here, not all; method: immunoSEQ multiplex PCR. This sample has about 88,000 clones, with under 95% found just once. Specimen: unstimulated CD4+ T cells sorted from spleen or lymph node cells, collected before transplant. Receptors originate from a human donor who was the organ donor for an intestinal transplant.

A single count supports this clone. One end of the junction varies from germline; a read error may be responsible. Other DNA sequences from this sample encode an identical CDR3 as well. This sequence joins TRBV25-1 and TRBJ1-2, with D tentatively TRBD1 (6 bases). This CDR3 is 14 amino acids long. From germline, CDR1 is MGHDK and CDR2 SYGVNS. The CDR3 nucleotides are TGCGCCAGCAGCAGGACAGAGGGGTTCTATGGCTACACCTTC. Its translation: CASSRTEGFYGYTF.

The chain recombines TRBV19 with TRBJ2-7; D is ambiguous. The germline CDR1 and CDR2 sequences are LNHDA and SQIVND (reference sequence). V lost 4 bases and J lost 7, with 8 bases in between. The CDR3 has 11 amino acids. As DNA, the CDR3 is TGTGCCAGTAGTACTACTCGAGAGCAGTACTTC. Amino acid sequence: CASSTTREQYF.

The rearrangement joins TRBV15 to TRBJ2-7; D might be TRBD1 (5 bases). The germline V gene has CDR1 LNHNV and CDR2 YYDKDF (reference sequence). The germline V and J ends were trimmed by 0 bases and 4 bases, with 7 bases remaining between them. The CDR3 extends over 13 amino acids. The CDR3 is CATSRDRVYEQYF. CDR3 in DNA: TGTGCCACCAGCAGAGACAGGGTTTACGAGCAGTACTTC.

CDR3 DNA: TGTGCCAGTAGGAACAGGGGGGAGAACTATGGCTACACCTTC. This sequence encodes CASRNRGENYGYTF. The chain has TRBV19 and TRBJ1-2, with TRBD1 identical over 8 bases. The CDR3 spans 14 residues. Germline values: CDR1 LNHDA, CDR2 SQIVND (reference sequence). V lost 6 bases, J lost 2 bases, and 5 bases stayed unmatched.

The V gene is TRBV5-1, the J gene TRBJ2-3; possible D gene TRBD2, 7 bases. This CDR3 comprises 16 residues. CDR1 is SGHRS, CDR2 YFSETQ, per germline. V lost 5 bases and J lost 4, with 20 bases in between. This CDR3 is CASSPLEGGGADTQYF. Written as DNA, the CDR3 is TGCGCCAGCAGTCCCCTGGAGGGAGGGGGGGCAGATACGCAGTATTTT.

The chain employs TRBV5-8 and TRBJ2-3; 15 bases agree with TRBD2. J lost 4 bases, V lost 2 bases, and 5 bases had no gene match. CDR3 size: 17 residues. Per the germline V gene, CDR1 is SGHTS and CDR2 is YDEGEE. CDR3 residues: CASSFRTSGRDADTQYF. Written as DNA, the CDR3 is TGTGCCAGCAGCTTTAGGACTAGCGGGAGGGACGCAGATACGCAGTATTTT.

This chain joins TRBV30 and TRBJ1-5, with TRBD1 as a possible D gene (5 bases). Trimming removed 0 bases at V and 2 bases at J, with 8 bases between. The CDR3 spans 14 residues. Per the germline V gene, CDR1 is GTSNPN and CDR2 is SVGIG (reference sequence). CDR3: CAWSVGGGNQPQHF. For the CDR3, the DNA is TGTGCCTGGAGTGTTGGAGGGGGCAATCAGCCCCAGCATTTT.

V usage is TRBV10-3 and J usage is TRBJ2-3; D possibly corresponds to TRBD2 (6 bases). V lost 1 base to trimming and J lost 2 bases, with 10 bases between them. Germline CDR1 and CDR2: ENHRY and SYGVKD. The CDR3 sequence is 15 residues long. The CDR3 DNA follows: TGTGCCATCAGTGAGTGGGGACTGATCACAGATACGCAGTATTTT. Its protein is CAISEWGLITDTQYF.

J is TRBJ1-4 and V is TRBV6-1, with 11 bases identical to TRBD1. With V trimmed by 8 bases and J by 6 bases, 2 bases remained unmatched. The CDR3 is 13 residues long. Looked up from germline, CDR1 is MNHNS and CDR2 is SASEGT. The CDR3 DNA follows: TGTGCCAGCTCGGGACAGGGGGATGAAAAACTGTTTTTT. The encoded protein is CASSGQGDEKLFF.

V usage is TRBV19 and J usage is TRBJ2-3, with a tentative D call TRBD2 (6 bases). The CDR3 runs to 13 residues. Germline values: CDR1 LNHDA, CDR2 SQIVND (reference sequence). Between the trimmed V and J ends, which lost 2 bases and 7 bases, there was a span of 10 bases. DNA for the CDR3: TGTGCCAGTAGTATAATAGGACTAAATACGCAGTATTTT. Its translation is CASSIIGLNTQYF. The full variable domain, in which reference TRBV19 and TRBJ2-3 provide the parts outside the CDR3, is DGGITQSPKYLFRKEGQNVTLSCEQNLNHDAMYWYRQDPGQGLRLIYYSQIVNDFQKGDIAEGYSVSREKKESFPLTVTSAQKNPTAFYLCASSIIGLNTQYFGPGTRLTVL.

The DNA for the CDR3 is TGTGCCAGCAGTGAGGACAGCACCGGGGAGCTGTTTTTT. This codes for CASSEDSTGELFF. The chain joins TRBV2 to TRBJ2-2; perhaps TRBD1 as D (6 bases). The CDR3 totals 13 residues. In germline, CDR1 is SNHLY, CDR2 FYNNEI. Trimming took off 3 bases at V and 4 bases at J, with 6 bases between the two ends.

The gene calls are TRBV5-4 and TRBJ1-2; TRBD1 is a possible D gene (5 bases). Germline V gene data show CDR1 as SGHNT and CDR2 as YYREEE (reference sequence). V was cut by 4 bases and J by 2 bases, with 12 bases left in between. There are 14 residues in the CDR3. CDR3 in amino acids: CASSAKDRNYGYTF. The CDR3, as DNA: TGTGCCAGCAGCGCGAAAGACAGAAACTATGGCTACACCTTC.

The CDR3 reads CASGPDYYEQYF. The CDR3 DNA sequence: TGTGCCAGCGGCCCAGACTACTACGAGCAGTACTTC. J is TRBJ2-7 and V is TRBV9, with TRBD2 as a possible D gene (5 bases). CDR1 and CDR2 (germline): SGDLS, YYNGEE. Trimming cost V 7 bases and J 3 bases, with 11 bases left between them. This CDR3 contains 12 residues. The full variable domain, rest sourced from reference TRBV9 and TRBJ2-7, is DSGVTQTPKHLITATGQRVTLRCSPRSGDLSVYWYQQSLDQGLQFLIQYYNGEERAKGNILERFSAQQFPDLHSELNLSSLELGDSALYFCASGPDYYEQYFGPGTRLTVT.

The genes are TRBV5-1 and TRBJ2-2; no definite D call. Germline V gene lookup returns CDR1 SGHRS and CDR2 YFSETQ. Trimming removed 3 bases from V and 1 base from J, with 7 bases in between. The CDR3 runs 14 residues. The CDR3 loop reads CASSSPLNTGELFF. In DNA form, the CDR3 reads TGCGCCAGCAGCTCCCCCCTGAACACCGGGGAGCTGTTTTTT.

This chain connects TRBV6-5 to TRBJ2-7, with 9 bases lining up with TRBD2. The CDR3 loop spans 15 amino acids. Trimming cost V 5 bases and J 0 bases; bases outside gene matches: 5. CDR1 MNHEY and CDR2 SVGAGI come from the germline V gene. As DNA, the CDR3 is TGTGCCAGCAGTGGACAACTAGCGGGCTCCTACGAGCAGTACTTC. Protein sequence: CASSGQLAGSYEQYF.

J is TRBJ2-5 and V is TRBV6-5; TRBD2 matches at 7 bases. This CDR3 is built from 15 residues. Per the germline V gene, CDR1 is MNHEY and CDR2 is SVGAGI. V was clipped by 2 bases and J by 3 bases; unmatched bases: 6. The CDR3 protein is CASSYRAGEKETQYF. As DNA, the CDR3 is TGTGCCAGCAGTTACCGGGCGGGAGAGAAAGAGACCCAGTACTTC.

V gene TRBV9 combines with J gene TRBJ2-1, with TRBD2 matching over 7 bases. The CDR3 loop spans 15 amino acids. Looked up from germline, CDR1 is SGDLS and CDR2 is YYNGEE. Trimming took 4 bases from V and 4 from J; bases not matched to a gene: 8. CDR3: CASSPRLALYNEQFF. DNA for the CDR3: TGTGCCAGCAGCCCCAGACTAGCCCTTTACAATGAGCAGTTCTTC.

CDR3 sequence (DNA): TGTGCCAGCAGTTTTTATAGGGGCGTGAAGAATCAGCCCCAGCATTTT. Protein product: CASSFYRGVKNQPQHF. This chain connects TRBV28 to TRBJ1-5, with D possibly matching TRBD1 (5 bases). The CDR3 contains 16 residues. Germline V lookup: CDR1 MDHEN, CDR2 SYDVKM. Trimming pared 3 bases from V and 4 bases from J, leaving 16 bases between.

Regarding this clone: At one end, the junction sequence differs from germline, possibly due to a read error. V gene TRBV6-5 combines with J gene TRBJ2-3, with D possibly TRBD2 on 5 matching bases. CDR1 and CDR2 from the germline V gene are MNHEY and SVGAGI. CDR3 length equals 14 residues. CDR3 residues: CNTRLAYYTDTQYF. The CDR3 region has the DNA TGCAATACGAGGCTAGCTTATTACACAGATACGCAGTATTTT.

V and J are TRBV6-5 and TRBJ1-2, with D unclear. V gave up 5 bases and J gave up 4 bases, with 17 bases separating them. Germline-derived CDR1 and CDR2 are MNHEY and SVGAGI. CDR3 size: 15 residues. DNA for the CDR3: TGTGCCAGCAGTCAGGTCCTGAGACAACCCTATGGCTACACCTTC. This encodes CASSQVLRQPYGYTF.

The chain couples TRBV29-1 to TRBJ2-5, with D perhaps TRBD2 (5 bases). Trimming removed 1 base at V and 4 bases at J, with 7 bases between. This CDR3 has 12 residues. Germline V gene data show CDR1 as SQVTM and CDR2 as ANQGSEA. The chain's CDR3 is CSVEASGETQYF. Written as DNA, the CDR3 is TGCAGCGTTGAAGCGAGCGGAGAGACCCAGTACTTC.

The V and J genes are TRBV18 and TRBJ2-2; the match to TRBD2 covers 7 bases. The CDR3 contains 14 residues. V dropped 6 bases and J dropped 1; count of bases not matched to a gene: 2. Germline lookup yields CDR1 KGHSH and CDR2 LQKENI. The CDR3 DNA reads as TGTGCCAGCTCGCGCGGGGGGAACACCGGGGAGCTGTTTTTT. Amino acids: CASSRGGNTGELFF.

The rearrangement links TRBV11-2 to TRBJ2-3; D is ambiguous. V dropped 5 bases and J dropped 4 bases, with 7 bases sitting between them. This CDR3 spans 12 amino acids. Looked up from germline, CDR1 is SGHAT and CDR2 is FQNNGV. The CDR3 loop is CASSPVADTQYF. CDR3 nucleotide sequence: TGTGCCAGCAGCCCGGTGGCAGATACGCAGTATTTT.